One sample yielded the 19 T cell receptor beta chains listed below, sequenced in a study of blood T cell repertoires in COVID-19 (dated by TCRdb to 2018 to 2021). The library came from the immunoSEQ multiplex PCR assay. The table comes from immuneACCESS by way of TCRdb, which keeps in-frame sequences with V and J called. Part of the clones is missing from these tables; in studies checked, under half for an unresolved V gene and the rest for unknown reasons. Here the sample has roughly 70,000 clones; roughly 91% occur a single time. The ten largest clones add up to 1.3% to 1.5% of the sample. Sequencing was carried out using peripheral blood. The receptor source for this set is a man aged 55-75 years with acute or convalescent COVID-19.

The chain recombines TRBV5-5 with TRBJ2-7; TRBD1 agrees at 7 bases. V lost 3 bases and J lost 2; bases outside the gene matches: 8. Germline CDR1 SGHKS, CDR2 YYEKEE (reference sequence). This CDR3 is 15 amino acids long. This CDR3 reads CASSSVPGTAYEQYF. The CDR3, as DNA: TGTGCCAGCAGCTCGGTCCCCGGGACAGCCTACGAGCAGTACTTC.

CDR3 sequence (DNA): TGTGCCAGCGAGGCCGCGGGGGGCAAGACTGAAGCTTTCTTT. Amino acid sequence: CASEAAGGKTEAFF. The V call is TRBV5-4, the J call TRBJ1-1; D might be TRBD1 (6 bases). The germline V gene encodes CDR1 SGHNT and CDR2 YYREEE (reference sequence). The CDR3 extends over 14 amino acids. Trimming pared 7 bases from V and 5 bases from J, leaving 18 bases between.

This clone has more than one count but fewer than ten. The chain combines TRBV20-1 with TRBJ1-2, with TRBD1 as a possible D gene (5 bases). V shed 6 bases and J shed 8 bases, with 13 bases lying between them. The CDR3 length is 11 residues. CDR1 and CDR2 (germline): DFQATT, SNEGSKA (reference sequence). CDR3 region: CSARQSRGYTF. CDR3 nucleotides: TGCAGTGCAAGACAGTCTAGGGGCTACACCTTC.

The chain is built from TRBV15 and TRBJ2-7; D may be TRBD1 (5 bases). The germline V gene has CDR1 LNHNV and CDR2 YYDKDF (reference sequence). The CDR3 consists of 14 residues. The germline V and J ends were trimmed by 5 bases and 2 bases, with 13 bases remaining between them. The CDR3 DNA sequence: TGTGCCACCAGCCGGTTTCTGGGGCCCTACGAGCAGTACTTC. Translation gives CATSRFLGPYEQYF.

The J gene is TRBJ2-1, the V gene TRBV3-1 (or the pseudogene TRBV3-2); TRBD1 matches 7 bases. Looked up from germline, CDR1 is LGHDT and CDR2 is YNNKEL (reference sequence). This CDR3 is 14 amino acids long. V lost 0 bases, J lost 9 bases, and 5 bases stayed unmatched. The CDR3 nucleotides are TGTGCCAGCAGCCAAGATTCGAGGGACAGTGAGCAGTTCTTC. It encodes CASSQDSRDSEQFF.

The CDR3 protein is CASSLGPRNTIYF. Written as DNA, the CDR3 is TGTGCCAGCAGTTTGGGCCCAAGAAACACCATATATTTT. The chain employs TRBV27 and TRBJ1-3; D ambiguous. The CDR3 contains 13 residues. Trimming pared 3 bases from V and 5 bases from J, leaving 8 bases between. Germline assignment: CDR1 MNHEY and CDR2 SMNVEV (reference sequence).

The V and J genes are TRBV27 and TRBJ1-1; TRBD1 is a possible D gene (6 bases). Trimming took 8 bases from V and 1 from J, leaving 26 bases between them. The CDR3 runs 18 residues. Per germline, CDR1 MNHEY and CDR2 SMNVEV (reference sequence). CDR3 in DNA: TGTGCCAGCTCCTTCGTGCAAGGGGGAAGAGCAACGAACACTGAAGCTTTCTTT. This sequence encodes CASSFVQGGRATNTEAFF.

This rearrangement joins TRBV7-9 to TRBJ1-2; weak D call: TRBD1 (6 bases). CDR1 and CDR2 from the germline V gene are SEHNR and FQNEAQ (reference sequence). This CDR3 region has 15 residues. V was trimmed by 0 bases and J by 6 bases, leaving 14 bases between them. This CDR3 is CASSLARGSGDGYTF. The CDR3 DNA is TGTGCCAGCAGCTTAGCGAGGGGGTCTGGCGATGGCTACACCTTC. The full variable domain, rest sourced from reference TRBV7-9 and TRBJ1-2, is DTGVSQNPRHKITKRGQNVTFRCDPISEHNRLYWYRQTLGQGPEFLTYFQNEAQLEKSRLLSDRFSAERPKGSFSTLEIQRTEQGDSAMYLCASSLARGSGDGYTFGSGTRLTVV.

The rearrangement joins TRBV7-8 to TRBJ1-1; D is ambiguous. Trimming stripped 1 base from V and 9 bases from J, with 15 bases between. Germline V lookup: CDR1 SGHVS, CDR2 FQNEAQ. This CDR3 comprises 14 residues. The CDR3 nucleotides read TGTGCCAGCAGCTTAGGACAAGCCACCCCAAAAGCTTTCTTT. As protein: CASSLGQATPKAFF.

This chain joins TRBV11-3 and TRBJ2-2; 8 bases match TRBD2. Unmatched junction bases numbered 3, after V lost 1 base and J lost 5 bases. Germline V gene data show CDR1 as SGHNT and CDR2 as YENEEA. The CDR3 covers 15 residues. CDR3 in DNA: TGTGCCAGCAGCTTAGGGGTAGCGGGGACCGGGGAGCTGTTTTTT. It encodes CASSLGVAGTGELFF. Complete variable domain (other parts from reference TRBV11-3 and TRBJ2-2): EAGVVQSPRYKIIEKKQPVAFWCNPISGHNTLYWYLQNLGQGPELLIRYENEEAVDDSQLPKDRFSAERLKGVDSTLKIQPAELGDSAVYLCASSLGVAGTGELFFGEGSRLTVL.

V and J are TRBV2 and TRBJ1-5, with D unclear. V was cut by 3 bases and J by 5 bases, with 8 bases left in between. CDR1 is SNHLY and CDR2 is FYNNEI in the germline V gene. CDR3 length: 13 residues. In DNA form, the CDR3 reads TGTGCCAGCAGTGACAGGCGAGATCAGCCCCAGCATTTT. Encoded protein: CASSDRRDQPQHF.

The rearrangement uses TRBV7-3 and TRBJ1-1, with D maybe TRBD1 (5 bases). The V gene's germline CDR1 is SGHTA and CDR2 FQGTGA. Trimming removed 2 bases from V and 4 bases from J, with 8 bases in between. This CDR3 is built from 13 residues. The CDR3 is CASSLGGGTEAFF. CDR3 bases: TGTGCCAGCAGCTTAGGGGGAGGCACTGAAGCTTTCTTT.

The V call is TRBV6-5, the J call TRBJ2-1, with 8 bases identical to TRBD1. V lost 7 bases, J lost 0 bases, and 5 bases stayed unmatched. CDR1 and CDR2 (germline): MNHEY, SVGAGI. This CDR3 is 15 amino acids long. The CDR3 reads CASTRTGYSYNEQFF. The CDR3 DNA reads TGTGCCAGCACCAGGACAGGGTACTCCTACAATGAGCAGTTCTTC.

The chain is built from TRBV18 and TRBJ1-6; a possible D gene is TRBD1 (6 bases). Germline V gene data show CDR1 as KGHSH and CDR2 as LQKENI. This CDR3 is built from 16 residues. Trimming took 2 bases from V and 6 from J, leaving 14 bases between them. CDR3 region: CASSPGRGAVNSPLHF. CDR3 DNA sequence: TGTGCCAGCTCACCAGGCAGGGGAGCGGTTAATTCACCCCTCCACTTT.

V gene TRBV5-1 combines with J gene TRBJ2-3, with D possibly being TRBD2 (5 bases). The CDR3 runs 14 residues. Germline V gene lookup returns CDR1 SGHRS and CDR2 YFSETQ. V gave up 1 base and J gave up 1 base, with 7 bases separating them. The CDR3 loop reads CASSLSGGTDTQYF. As DNA, the CDR3 is TGCGCCAGCAGCTTGTCCGGGGGCACAGATACGCAGTATTTT.

J is TRBJ2-3 and V is TRBV20-1, with D uncertain. Germline V CDR1 and CDR2: DFQATT, SNEGSKA (reference sequence). Trimming removed 4 bases from V and 11 bases from J, with 13 bases in between. This CDR3 comprises 11 residues. Here the CDR3 DNA reads TGCAGTGCTACCTCCGGAGTGATGCAGTATTTT. This gives the protein CSATSGVMQYF.

This clone was recorded only once. The chain employs TRBV11-2 and TRBJ1-1; possibly TRBD1 for D (6 bases). CDR1 is SGHAT, CDR2 FQNNGV, per germline. The V end was cut by 5 bases, the J end by 0 bases, with 13 bases between. The CDR3 has 15 amino acids. The CDR3, as DNA: TGTGCCAGCAGCCCCGGACAGAGAATGAACACTGAAGCTTTCTTT. Amino acid sequence: CASSPGQRMNTEAFF.

The V gene is TRBV5-1, the J gene TRBJ1-6; D gene ambiguous. V dropped 4 bases and J dropped 14 bases, with 25 bases sitting between them. Germline V gene sequence: CDR1 SGHRS, CDR2 YFSETQ. The CDR3 spans 16 residues. DNA for the CDR3: TGCGCCAGCAGCCCCTCCTTGGGTGTATCCGACGGGACCCTCCACTTT. Translation: CASSPSLGVSDGTLHF.

This clone was seen a single time. V is TRBV18 and J is TRBJ1-2; D gene unclear. CDR3 length: 15 residues. CDR1 and CDR2 (germline): KGHSH, LQKENI. V lost 3 bases to trimming and J lost 0 bases, with 11 bases between them. In DNA, the CDR3 is TGTGCCAGCTCACCCCCGAAGCTGGCTAACTATGGCTACACCTTC. Its protein is CASSPPKLANYGYTF.